Sequencing of this T cell receptor beta chain was carried out in a study of blood T cells in healthy people across ages. Points on this clonotype: Antigen specificity is unknown.

A second PCR, run for about 6 to 11 cycles, used a sample-barcoded 5' primer plus a J-beta primer mix. Each cDNA molecule carried a tag from a template-switch adaptor that contained 12 random nucleotides. TCRdb reprocessed the 5' RACE reads with MiXCR, giving one entry per CDR3 protein. The data hold about 680,000 distinct CDR3 sequences, with around half observed a single time. General study points: Getting older went along with TCR beta diversity per million T cells dropping roughly linearly. Investigators viewed diversity estimates from one million T cells as underestimates, the study reported.

Germline V gene lookup returns CDR1 SNHLY and CDR2 FYNNEI. This CDR3 spans 15 amino acids. V was cut by 6 bases and J by 0 bases, with 14 bases left in between. V usage is TRBV2 and J usage is TRBJ1-2; D is unresolved. The sample comprised blood. The TCR originated in an older woman in good health. The CDR3 region has the DNA TGTGCCAGCAGCGCCCAGAGGTTAACTAACTATGGCTACACCTTC. Protein sequence: CASSAQRLTNYGYTF.